The T cell receptor (beta chain) described here comes from a study of blood T cell repertoires in COVID-19. Per the original data handling: It was from reference gene primer amplification that nucleated cell counts were estimated. Clones were sequenced by immunoSEQ multiplex PCR, and TCRdb holds only the in-frame ones, with some missing. V and J calls and clone size are those listed in that table; D and trimming were worked out from the DNA. The sample has a few hundred thousand clones; about nine tenths are singletons. Germline V lookup: CDR1 SGHRS, CDR2 YFSETQ. The CDR3 consists of 16 residues. Trimming at V came to 1 base and at J to 5 bases, leaving 5 bases not matched to a gene.

The sequenced sample consisted of peripheral blood. The receptor comes from a person aged 18-29 years with COVID-19, enrolled during active disease. The chain links TRBV5-1 to TRBJ2-1, with 11 nucleotides matching TRBD2. The CDR3, as DNA: TGCGCCAGCAGCTTGCCGACTAGCGGGGCCCACAATGAGCAGTTCTTC. Translation: CASSLPTSGAHNEQFF.